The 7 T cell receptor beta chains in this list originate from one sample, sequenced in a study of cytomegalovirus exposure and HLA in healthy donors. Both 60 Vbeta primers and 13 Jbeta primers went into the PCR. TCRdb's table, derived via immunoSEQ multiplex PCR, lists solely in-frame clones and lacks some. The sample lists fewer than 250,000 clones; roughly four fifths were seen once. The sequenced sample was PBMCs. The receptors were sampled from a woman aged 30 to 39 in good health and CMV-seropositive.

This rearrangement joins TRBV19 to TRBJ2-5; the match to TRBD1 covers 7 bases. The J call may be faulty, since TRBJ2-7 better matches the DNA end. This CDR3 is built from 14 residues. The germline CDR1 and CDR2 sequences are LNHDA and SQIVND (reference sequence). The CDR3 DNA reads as TGTGCCAGTAGTCCCCGACAGGGAAGGTACGAGCAGTACTTC. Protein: CASSPRQGRYEQYF.

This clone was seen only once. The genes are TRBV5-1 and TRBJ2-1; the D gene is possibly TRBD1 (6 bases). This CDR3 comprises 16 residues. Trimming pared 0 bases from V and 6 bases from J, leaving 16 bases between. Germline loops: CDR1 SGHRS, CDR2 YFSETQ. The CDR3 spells CASSLEGGVVGNEQFF. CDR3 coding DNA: TGCGCCAGCAGCTTGGAAGGGGGAGTTGTGGGCAATGAGCAGTTCTTC.

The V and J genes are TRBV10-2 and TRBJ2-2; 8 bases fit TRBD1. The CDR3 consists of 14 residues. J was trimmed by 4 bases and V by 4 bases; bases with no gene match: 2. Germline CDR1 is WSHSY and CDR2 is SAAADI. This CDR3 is CASSGQGSTGELFF. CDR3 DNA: TGCGCCAGCAGTGGACAGGGGTCCACCGGGGAGCTGTTTTTT.

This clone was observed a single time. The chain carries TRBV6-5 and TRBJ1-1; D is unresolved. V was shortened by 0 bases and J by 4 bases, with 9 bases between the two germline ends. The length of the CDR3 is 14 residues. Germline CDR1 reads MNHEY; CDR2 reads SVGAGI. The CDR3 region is CASSYSREGTEAFF. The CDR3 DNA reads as TGTGCCAGCAGTTACTCGAGGGAGGGCACTGAAGCTTTCTTT.

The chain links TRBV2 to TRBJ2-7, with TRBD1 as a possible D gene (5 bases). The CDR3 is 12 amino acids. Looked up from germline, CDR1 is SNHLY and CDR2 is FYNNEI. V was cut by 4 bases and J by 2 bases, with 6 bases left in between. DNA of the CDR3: TGTGCCAGCAGTGTACAGGCCTACGAGCAGTACTTC. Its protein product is CASSVQAYEQYF.

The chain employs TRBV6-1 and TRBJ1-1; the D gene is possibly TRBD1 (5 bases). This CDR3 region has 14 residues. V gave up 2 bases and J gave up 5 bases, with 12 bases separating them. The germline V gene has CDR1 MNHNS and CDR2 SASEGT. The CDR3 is CASSEWQGNTEAFF. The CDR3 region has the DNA TGTGCCAGCAGTGAATGGCAGGGTAATACTGAAGCTTTCTTT.

The CDR3 here is CASSLGLAGNNEQFF. CDR3 nucleotides: TGTGCCAGCAGCTTAGGGCTAGCGGGAAACAATGAGCAGTTCTTC. This chain joins TRBV5-6 and TRBJ2-1, with 9 nucleotides matching TRBD2. Germline V gene lookup returns CDR1 SGHDT and CDR2 YYEEEE. This CDR3 contains 15 residues. The V gene end was trimmed by 2 bases and the J gene end by 5 bases; junction bases not matched to a gene: 5.